The 32 T cell receptor beta chains reported below all come from one sample, sequenced in a study of vaccination effects on CD4 cells after COVID-19. The repertoire was sequenced with immunoSEQ multiplex PCR; TCRdb's copy has only in-frame clones and lacks some. The sample consists of 14,000 or so clones, roughly four fifths of them appearing once. These receptors have no identified antigens. Sequencing in the ViraFEST assay came after antigen-specific CD4+ T cells had been expanded with viral peptide pools, which were used to stimulate PBMC. The authors isolated CD4+ T cells after more than eight days of culture. A PCR test confirmed that the person had SARS-CoV-2 infection between March and December 2020. Everyone in the study got two shots of either the BNT162b2 or mRNA-1273 vaccine. Here the sequenced sample was CD4+ T cells from PBMCs cultured with HCoV-NL63 spike peptides, taken after COVID-19 vaccination. The source of these receptors is a human donor who had a prior SARS-CoV-2 infection.

This clone has more than one count but fewer than ten. The CDR3 protein is CASTTGTGGTGELFF. The CDR3 coding sequence is TGTGCCAGTACTACCGGGACAGGGGGAACCGGGGAGCTGTTTTTT. The chain carries TRBV19 and TRBJ2-2; 11 bases line up with TRBD1. The ends lost 7 bases at V and 5 bases at J; junction bases unmatched: 6. CDR1 is LNHDA, CDR2 SQIVND, per germline (reference sequence). This CDR3 has 15 residues.

The chain recombines TRBV7-3 with TRBJ2-6; no reliable D call. The V end was cut by 7 bases, the J end by 0 bases, with 7 bases between. CDR3 size: 14 residues. Germline V CDR1 and CDR2: SGHTA, FQGTGA. The CDR3 sequence: CASKRTSGANVLTF. The CDR3 DNA reads TGTGCCAGCAAAAGGACCTCTGGGGCCAACGTCCTGACTTTC.

The chain uses TRBV14 and TRBJ2-2, with D perhaps matching TRBD2 (7 bases). V gave up 1 base and J gave up 4 bases, with 13 bases separating them. Per the germline V gene, CDR1 is SGHDN and CDR2 is FVKESK. This CDR3 is 16 amino acids long. The CDR3 loop is CASSQVGGAVTGELFF. The CDR3, as DNA: TGTGCCAGCAGCCAAGTGGGGGGGGCTGTCACCGGGGAGCTGTTTTTT.

The rearrangement joins TRBV6-6 to TRBJ1-1; D is unresolved. The CDR3 spans 16 residues. Germline CDR1 and CDR2: MNHNY and SVGAGI (reference sequence). With 4 bases removed from V and 4 bases from J, the gap between germline ends came to 19 bases. The CDR3 bases are TGTGCCAGCAGTTCGATTTCGGTGGATTACGGCACTGAAGCTTTCTTT. Translation gives CASSSISVDYGTEAFF.

CDR3: CASSQDEVNTEAFF. The CDR3 DNA reads as TGTGCCAGCAGCCAAGATGAGGTGAACACTGAAGCTTTCTTT. This chain joins TRBV4-2 and TRBJ1-1; D is ambiguous. Trimming removed 0 bases from V and 0 bases from J, with 5 bases in between. The V gene's germline CDR1 is LGHNA and CDR2 YNFKEQ. This CDR3 has 14 residues.

The rearrangement links TRBV30 to TRBJ1-4; D is unclear. Trimming shortened V by 0 bases and J by 3 bases, and 5 bases separated the two germline ends. The CDR3 length is 13 residues. Germline V gene sequence: CDR1 GTSNPN, CDR2 SVGIG (reference sequence). The DNA of the CDR3 is TGTGCCTGGAGTGTCTGGGCTAATGAAAAACTGTTTTTT. It translates to CAWSVWANEKLFF.

V is TRBV4-3 and J is TRBJ2-1; 8 nucleotides line up with TRBD2. The CDR3 contains 18 residues. Germline V gene sequence: CDR1 LGHNA, CDR2 YSLEER. V lost 3 bases to trimming and J lost 5 bases; unmatched junction nucleotides: 15. The CDR3 DNA reads as TGCGCCAGCAGCCAGGACCCGCCTAGAAGCGGGGGTGACAATGAGCAGTTCTTC. It yields the protein CASSQDPPRSGGDNEQFF.

The gene calls are TRBV11-2 and TRBJ2-2; 8 positions agree with TRBD2. CDR1 and CDR2 (germline): SGHAT, FQNNGV. This CDR3 spans 16 amino acids. J was trimmed by 4 bases and V by 3 bases; bases with no gene match: 7. CDR3 in DNA: TGTGCCAGCAGCTTTATAGCGGGGTCGTCCACCGGGGAGCTGTTTTTT. Its translation: CASSFIAGSSTGELFF.

The chain links TRBV10-3 to TRBJ2-2, with TRBD2 identical over 13 bases. CDR1 and CDR2 (germline): ENHRY, SYGVKD. V was clipped by 10 bases and J by 7 bases; unmatched bases: 9. CDR3 size: 15 residues. This CDR3 reads CASRGLAGVGGELFF. The DNA for the CDR3 is TGTGCCAGCCGCGGACTAGCGGGAGTGGGCGGGGAGCTGTTTTTT.

In nucleotides, the CDR3 is TGTGCCAGCAGCCAAGGCGCGGGATCCGCCTCCTACAATGAGCAGTTCTTC. Translated, it gives CASSQGAGSASYNEQFF. This chain uses TRBV14 with TRBJ2-1; a weak D match, TRBD2 (6 bases). CDR3 length: 17 amino acids. V was trimmed by 1 base and J by 0 bases, leaving 13 bases between them. Germline V CDR1 and CDR2: SGHDN, FVKESK.

The rearrangement joins TRBV30 to TRBJ1-1; D not resolved. The CDR3 has 13 residues. The germline V gene has CDR1 GTSNPN and CDR2 SVGIG (reference sequence). With 0 bases removed from V and 3 bases from J, the gap between germline ends came to 8 bases. CDR3 nucleotides: TGTGCCTGGAGTGTAAACACTTACACTGAAGCTTTCTTT. Amino acids: CAWSVNTYTEAFF.

The V and J genes are TRBV5-1 and TRBJ2-2, with TRBD2 matching 10 bases. The length of the CDR3 is 16 residues. From germline, CDR1 is SGHRS and CDR2 YFSETQ. With V trimmed by 3 bases and J by 6 bases, 8 bases remained unmatched. CDR3 DNA: TGCGCCAGCAGCTCTCAGCGGGGGGGCCTCTCCGGGGAGCTGTTTTTT. Translated, it gives CASSSQRGGLSGELFF.

The chain combines TRBV5-6 with TRBJ2-5, with 15 bases matching TRBD2. Germline V gives CDR1 SGHDT, CDR2 YYEEEE. There are 17 residues in the CDR3. The V gene end was trimmed by 4 bases and the J gene end by 2 bases; junction bases not matched to a gene: 6. The CDR3 DNA sequence: TGTGCCAGCAGCCATGGACTAGCGGGAGGGCCTCAAGAGACCCAGTACTTC. This codes for CASSHGLAGGPQETQYF.

Regarding this clone: At one end, the junction sequence differs from germline, possibly due to a read error. The CDR3 DNA is TGTGCCAGCAGTGAAGTAAGACAGGGGGCCAACTTC. Its translation: CASSEVRQGANF. The J gene is TRBJ2-7, the V gene TRBV6-1, with 10 bases matching TRBD1. The CDR3 length is 12 residues. Germline CDR1 reads MNHNS; CDR2 reads SASEGT.

This clone is categorized as medium-sized. The chain is built from TRBV11-3 and TRBJ2-7, with 9 bases lining up with TRBD1. The CDR3 contains 15 residues. CDR1 is SGHNT, CDR2 YENEEA, per germline. J was trimmed by 6 bases and V by 1 base; bases with no gene match: 7. The CDR3 nucleotides are TGTGCCAGCAGCTTAGGTTCGGGACAGGGACCCGAGCAGTACTTC. Translating it yields CASSLGSGQGPEQYF.

The rearrangement joins TRBV6-5 to TRBJ1-1; weak D call: TRBD1 (5 bases). CDR1 MNHEY and CDR2 SVGAGI come from the germline V gene. CDR3 length: 14 residues. With 2 bases removed from V and 4 bases from J, the gap between germline ends came to 11 bases. CDR3 sequence reads: CASSYLRRGTEAFF. In DNA form, the CDR3 reads TGTGCCAGCAGTTACCTTAGGAGGGGCACTGAAGCTTTCTTT.

The chain recombines TRBV5-6 with TRBJ1-6; D unclear. The CDR3 extends over 15 amino acids. Between the trimmed V and J ends, which lost 0 bases and 7 bases, there was a span of 11 bases. CDR1 and CDR2 from the germline V gene are SGHDT and YYEEEE. The CDR3 coding sequence is TGTGCCAGCAGCTTGGGTATTACAGCAAATTCACCCCTCCACTTT. This sequence encodes CASSLGITANSPLHF.

This clone was seen a handful of times. This chain links TRBV24-1 with TRBJ1-1, with D uncertain. The CDR3 runs to 11 residues. V dropped 4 bases and J dropped 8 bases, with 7 bases sitting between them. Germline CDR1 and CDR2: KGHDR and SFDVKD. In nucleotides, the CDR3 is TGTGCCACCAGTGAGGGTTGGGAAGCTTTCTTT. Protein product: CATSEGWEAFF.

The V and J genes are TRBV10-2 and TRBJ2-3; 7 nucleotides agree with TRBD1. With V trimmed by 4 bases and J by 2 bases, 9 bases remained unmatched. The length of the CDR3 is 16 residues. Germline V gives CDR1 WSHSY, CDR2 SAAADI. CDR3 protein: CASSGPDRTDTDTQYF. The CDR3 bases are TGCGCCAGCAGTGGACCGGACAGGACCGACACAGATACGCAGTATTTT.

V and J are TRBV9 and TRBJ2-2; D may be TRBD1 (6 bases). Germline CDR1 SGDLS, CDR2 YYNGEE. The CDR3 contains 15 residues. Trimming removed 1 base from V and 4 bases from J, with 11 bases in between. CDR3 DNA sequence: TGTGCCAGCAGCGTATGGGCAGGGGTCACCGGGGAGCTGTTTTTT. Protein: CASSVWAGVTGELFF. Full variable domain (outside the CDR3, taken from reference TRBV9 and TRBJ2-2): DSGVTQTPKHLITATGQRVTLRCSPRSGDLSVYWYQQSLDQGLQFLIQYYNGEERAKGNILERFSAQQFPDLHSELNLSSLELGDSALYFCASSVWAGVTGELFFGEGSRLTVL.

J is TRBJ2-5 and V is TRBV5-6; TRBD2 matches 7 bases. CDR1 is SGHDT and CDR2 is YYEEEE in the germline V gene. V shed 1 base and J 3 bases; nucleotides not matched to a gene: 6. CDR3 length: 15 amino acids. The CDR3 is CASSLILAHKETQYF. CDR3 DNA: TGTGCCAGCAGCTTGATACTAGCGCACAAAGAGACCCAGTACTTC.

This clone was picked up a small number of times. V and J are TRBV2 and TRBJ2-7; 9 bases align to TRBD1. J gave up 2 bases and V 8 bases, and 4 bases lay outside the gene matches. The CDR3 is made up of 13 amino acids. Germline assignment: CDR1 SNHLY and CDR2 FYNNEI. CDR3 region: CASERQGAYEQYF. CDR3 nucleotide sequence: TGTGCCAGCGAGAGACAGGGGGCCTACGAGCAGTACTTC.

This clone was recorded once. The chain combines TRBV18 with TRBJ1-2; D not certain. CDR3 length: 14 amino acids. The germline gives CDR1 KGHSH, CDR2 LQKENI. Trimming shortened V by 3 bases and J by 6 bases, and 14 bases separated the two germline ends. CDR3 amino acids: CASSPGRYSDGYTF. For the CDR3, the DNA is TGTGCCAGCTCACCGGGAAGGTATAGCGATGGCTACACCTTC.

The V and J genes are TRBV5-3 and TRBJ2-1, with 9 bases matching TRBD1. TRBV5-3 has ORF status, its function being uncertain. This CDR3 is 20 amino acids long. The V gene end was trimmed by 2 bases and the J gene end by 5 bases; junction bases not matched to a gene: 20. The CDR3 is CARSLPGGQGRFRSDNEQFF. Here the CDR3 DNA reads TGTGCCAGAAGCTTACCCGGCGGACAGGGGCGCTTCAGGTCCGACAATGAGCAGTTCTTC.

V is TRBV3-1 (or the pseudogene TRBV3-2) and J is TRBJ2-7; weak D call: TRBD2 (5 bases). Germline lookup yields CDR1 LGHDT and CDR2 YNNKEL (reference sequence). V dropped 0 bases and J dropped 0 bases, with 9 bases sitting between them. CDR3 length: 15 amino acids. CDR3 in amino acids: CASSQDPRDSYEQYF. The CDR3 DNA follows: TGTGCCAGCAGCCAAGATCCCCGGGACTCCTACGAGCAGTACTTC.

V and J are TRBV4-1 and TRBJ2-4; 13 bases fit TRBD2. Per the germline V gene, CDR1 is MGHRA and CDR2 is YSYEKL. The J segment lost 8 bases and the V segment lost 4 bases, leaving 8 bases of the junction unmatched. CDR3 length: 16 residues. This CDR3 is CASSPGLAGVWDIQYF. DNA for the CDR3: TGCGCCAGCAGCCCCGGACTAGCGGGAGTTTGGGACATTCAGTACTTC.

The chain recombines TRBV12-3 or TRBV12-4 with TRBJ2-7, with 7 bases aligning to TRBD2. This CDR3 has 11 amino acids. V gave up 8 bases and J gave up 6 bases; unmatched junction bases: 4. CDR3 bases: TGTGCCAGCGGGGGGGAGTCCGAGCAGTACTTC. Residues: CASGGESEQYF.

V and J are TRBV2 and TRBJ2-3; perhaps TRBD1 as D (7 bases). Germline V gene sequence: CDR1 SNHLY, CDR2 FYNNEI. V was clipped by 6 bases and J by 2 bases, with 21 bases between them. The CDR3 loop spans 17 amino acids. The CDR3, as DNA: TGTGCCAGCAGAGGCGGGAATACAGGGGTAGTCACAGATACGCAGTATTTT. Encoded protein: CASRGGNTGVVTDTQYF.

The chain links TRBV2 to TRBJ2-5; D is perhaps TRBD2 (5 bases). This CDR3 contains 13 residues. Germline values: CDR1 SNHLY, CDR2 FYNNEI. V dropped 3 bases and J dropped 4 bases, with 9 bases sitting between them. The CDR3 sequence is CASSDRRRETQYF. The CDR3 bases are TGTGCCAGCAGTGATAGGAGGCGAGAGACCCAGTACTTC.

The CDR3 nucleotides are TGTGCCAGCAGCTTGGCACCGGGGAGCACTGAAGCTTTCTTT. Residues: CASSLAPGSTEAFF. The V call is TRBV5-6, the J call TRBJ1-1; D remains unclear. With 0 bases removed from V and 4 bases from J, the gap between germline ends came to 10 bases. The CDR3 loop spans 14 amino acids. Germline CDR1 is SGHDT and CDR2 is YYEEEE. Drawing the rest from reference TRBV5-6 and TRBJ1-1, the complete variable domain is DAGVTQSPTHLIKTRGQQVTLRCSPKSGHDTVSWYQQALGQGPQFIFQYYEEEERQRGNFPDRFSGHQFPNYSSELNVNALLLGDSALYLCASSLAPGSTEAFFGQGTRLTVV.

The chain combines TRBV18 with TRBJ2-7; weak D call: TRBD1 (6 bases). The CDR3 totals 14 residues. Germline V CDR1 and CDR2: KGHSH, LQKENI. Deletions cut 3 bases from V and 6 bases from J, with 15 bases between. This CDR3 reads CASSPPGVPSEQYF. The CDR3 nucleotides are TGTGCCAGCTCACCTCCAGGGGTCCCATCCGAGCAGTACTTC.

V gene TRBV6-5 combines with J gene TRBJ1-1; no clear D gene. The CDR3 totals 13 residues. The V gene's germline CDR1 is MNHEY and CDR2 SVGAGI. V lost 5 bases, J lost 4 bases, and 11 bases lay in between. The CDR3 spells CASSPTWGTEAFF. CDR3 DNA sequence: TGTGCCAGCAGTCCCACGTGGGGCACTGAAGCTTTCTTT.